The rows below give T cell receptor beta chains drawn from one sample of a study of response to subunit inactivated influenza vaccine. From the RT-PCR reads, TCRdb called clonotypes with MiXCR, one entry per CDR3 protein. The data hold hundreds of thousands of distinct CDR3 sequences, with approximately 15% observed a single time. Sequencing used PBMCs from blood, obtained about 13 days after vaccination. All receptors come from a man aged 50 to 60 who received an inactivated influenza vaccine. The CDR3 runs from the conserved cysteine through the conserved F or W. A D gene is named only where the DNA matches it firmly. Rows give clone size only sometimes, using once, few, many, or a class for an expanded clone.

.	TRBV18	.	TRBJ2-7	CASSPRFSSSYEQYF	TGTGCCAGCTCACCACGATTCAGTTCTTCCTACGAGCAGTACTTC
few	TRBV4-2	.	TRBJ2-7	CASSQTLGINEQYF	TGTGCCAGCAGCCAAACCTTGGGTATAAACGAGCAGTACTTC
.	TRBV7-2	.	TRBJ2-3	CASSLGGRETDTQYF	TGTGCCAGCAGCTTGGGGGGGCGGGAGACAGATACGCAGTATTTT
.	TRBV11-3	.	TRBJ1-1	CASSSERGTEAFF	TGTGCCAGCAGCTCCGAACGGGGCACTGAAGCTTTCTTT
.	TRBV4-1	.	TRBJ2-5	CASSQAPTIQETQYF	TGCGCCAGCAGCCAAGCTCCGACCATACAAGAGACCCAGTACTTC
few	TRBV5-6	.	TRBJ1-2	CASSLGSATTNYGYTF	TGTGCCAGCAGCTTAGGGTCAGCCACAACTAACTATGGCTACACCTTC
few	TRBV29-1	.	TRBJ2-3	CSASGGVGADTQYF	TGCAGCGCCAGTGGCGGGGTCGGTGCAGATACGCAGTATTTT
.	TRBV10-2	.	TRBJ2-5	CASSQGPMRRETQYF	TGCGCCAGCAGCCAGGGACCGATGAGGAGGGAGACCCAGTACTTC
.	TRBV18	.	TRBJ1-2	CASSPSDAEGGYTF	TGTGCCAGCTCACCCTCGGACGCGGAGGGAGGCTACACCTTC
few	TRBV19	.	TRBJ2-1	CASSIDHKSWRYNEQFF	TGTGCCAGTAGTATAGACCATAAAAGCTGGCGCTACAATGAGCAGTTCTTC
.	TRBV3-1	TRBD1	TRBJ2-1	CASSQMGQGAYEQFF	TGTGCCAGCAGCCAAATGGGACAGGGGGCCTATGAGCAGTTCTTC
few	TRBV4-2	TRBD2	TRBJ2-5	CASSHYTGSGGWETQYF	TGTGCCAGCAGCCATTACACGGGTAGCGGGGGGTGGGAGACCCAGTACTTC
few	TRBV27	.	TRBJ2-2	CASSLNSYIVGGELFF	TGTGCCAGCAGTTTAAACTCGTACATAGTGGGCGGGGAGCTGTTTTTT
few	TRBV5-1	.	TRBJ1-1	CASSLLPGEAFF	TGCGCCAGCAGCTTGCTTCCTGGGGAAGCTTTCTTT
.	TRBV27	.	TRBJ2-7	CASRGDGLYEQYF	TGTGCCAGCAGGGGGGACGGGCTCTACGAGCAGTACTTC
.	TRBV10-3	.	TRBJ2-2	CAISGGAGELFF	TGTGCCATCTCAGGGGGGGCCGGGGAGCTGTTTTTT
.	TRBV6-5	TRBD1	TRBJ1-6	CASSYSPGQGNSPLHF	TGTGCCAGCAGTTACTCGCCGGGACAGGGAAATTCACCCCTCCACTTT
few	TRBV12-3/TRBV12-4	.	TRBJ1-3	CARGRGNTIYF	TGTGCCAGAGGACGGGGAAACACCATATATTTT
.	TRBV28	.	TRBJ2-7	CASRPQYTSYEQYF	TGTGCCAGCAGGCCACAGTATACCTCCTACGAGCAGTACTTC
few	TRBV10-3	.	TRBJ2-1	CASARYNEQFF	TGTGCCAGCGCCAGGTACAATGAGCAGTTCTTC
.	TRBV4-3	TRBD2	TRBJ2-1	CASSQEGLADHNEQFF	TGCGCCAGCAGCCAAGAGGGACTAGCGGACCACAATGAGCAGTTCTTC
many	TRBV20-1	.	TRBJ2-2	CSARDRTSLGELFF	TGCAGTGCTAGAGATCGGACTTCCCTCGGGGAGCTGTTTTTT
few	TRBV29-1	.	TRBJ1-1	CSGGTVNTEAFF	TGCAGCGGAGGTACAGTGAACACTGAAGCTTTCTTT
.	TRBV6-1	TRBD2	TRBJ2-3	CATKDLLAGSTDTQYF	TGTGCCACCAAGGACCTATTAGCGGGGAGCACAGATACGCAGTATTTT
few	TRBV6-1	.	TRBJ1-5	CASNPQPQHF	TGTGCCAGCAACCCCCAGCCCCAGCATTTT
few	TRBV7-2	TRBD1	TRBJ2-7	CASSLGRTRGRYEQYF	TGTGCCAGCAGCTTAGGGCGGACCAGGGGGCGATACGAGCAGTACTTC
.	TRBV15	.	TRBJ2-3	CATSRDYGTSDTQYF	TGTGCCACCAGCAGAGATTATGGCACATCAGATACGCAGTATTTT